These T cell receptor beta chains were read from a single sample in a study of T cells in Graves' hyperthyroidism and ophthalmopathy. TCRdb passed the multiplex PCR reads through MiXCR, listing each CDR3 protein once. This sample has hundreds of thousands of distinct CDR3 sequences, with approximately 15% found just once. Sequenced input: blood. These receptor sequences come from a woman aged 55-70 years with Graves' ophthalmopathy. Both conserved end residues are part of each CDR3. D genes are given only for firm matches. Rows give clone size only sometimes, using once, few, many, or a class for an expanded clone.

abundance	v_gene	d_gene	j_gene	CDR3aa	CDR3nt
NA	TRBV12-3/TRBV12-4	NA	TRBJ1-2	CASSSSSDYGYTF	TGTGCCAGCAGCTCCAGCTCAGACTATGGCTACACCTTC
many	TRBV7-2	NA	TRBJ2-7	CASSEPPIYEQYF	TGTGCCAGCAGCGAACCACCGATCTACGAGCAGTACTTC
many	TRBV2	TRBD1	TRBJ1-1	CASSATGVASTEAFF	TGTGCCAGCAGTGCGACAGGGGTCGCGAGCACTGAAGCTTTCTTT
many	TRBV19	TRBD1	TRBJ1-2	CASSTPRTGMDGYTF	TGTGCCAGTAGTACTCCTCGGACAGGGATGGATGGCTACACCTTC
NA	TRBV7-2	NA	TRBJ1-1	CASSFDANTEAFF	TGTGCCAGCAGCTTCGACGCGAACACTGAAGCTTTCTTT
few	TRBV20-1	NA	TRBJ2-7	CSAGHSFKPYEQYF	TGCAGTGCTGGCCACTCCTTCAAGCCCTACGAGCAGTACTTC
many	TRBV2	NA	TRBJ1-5	CASTRTRSGGQPQHF	TGTGCCAGCACCCGAACCAGGTCCGGGGGTCAGCCCCAGCATTTT
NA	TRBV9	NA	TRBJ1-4	CASSVEPGPIKLFF	TGTGCCAGCAGCGTAGAGCCAGGGCCGATTAAACTGTTTTTT
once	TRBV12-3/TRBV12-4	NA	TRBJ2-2	CASSLAATNTGELFF	TGTGCCAGCAGTTTGGCGGCGACCAACACCGGGGAGCTGTTTTTT
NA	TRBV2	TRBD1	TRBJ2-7	CASSESRTGLWEQYF	TGTGCCAGCAGCGAAAGCCGGACAGGGTTATGGGAGCAGTACTTC
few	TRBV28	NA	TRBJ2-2	CASSSPFPGELFF	TGTGCCAGCAGTTCCCCCTTCCCCGGGGAGCTGTTTTTT
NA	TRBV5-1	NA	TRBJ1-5	CASSLGAGKNQPQHF	TGCGCCAGCAGCTTGGGGGCAGGGAAAAATCAGCCCCAGCATTTT
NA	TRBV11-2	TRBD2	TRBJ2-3	CASSLSSGYTDTQYF	TGTGCCAGCAGCTTATCTAGCGGGTACACAGATACGCAGTATTTT
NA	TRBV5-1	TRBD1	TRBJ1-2	CASSSGTGGMGYTF	TGCGCCAGCAGTTCCGGGACAGGGGGCATGGGCTACACCTTC
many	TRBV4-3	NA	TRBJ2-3	CASSQERYSNTQYF	TGCGCCAGCAGCCAAGAGAGGTACAGCAATACGCAGTATTTT
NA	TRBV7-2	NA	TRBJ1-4	CASSLFGGTTNEKLFF	TGTGCCAGCAGCTTATTTGGGGGCACAACTAATGAAAAACTGTTTTTT
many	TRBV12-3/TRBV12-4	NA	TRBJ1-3	CASSLPGRAGNTIYF	TGTGCCAGCAGTTTACCTGGCAGGGCTGGAAACACCATATATTTT
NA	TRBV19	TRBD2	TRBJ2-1	CASSKAGSGENEQFF	TGTGCCAGTAGTAAAGCGGGTAGCGGGGAAAATGAGCAGTTCTTC
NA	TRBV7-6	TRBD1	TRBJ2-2	CASSYYGQAYPGELFF	TGTGCCAGCAGCTATTACGGACAGGCTTACCCCGGGGAGCTGTTTTTT
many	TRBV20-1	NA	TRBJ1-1	CSASVPGLTEAFF	TGCAGTGCTAGCGTCCCAGGGCTCACTGAAGCTTTCTTT
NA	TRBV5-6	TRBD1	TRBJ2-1	CASSPGQGNGEQFF	TGTGCCAGCAGCCCGGGACAGGGTAATGGTGAGCAGTTCTTC
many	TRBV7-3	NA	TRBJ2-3	CASSLVGSDTQYF	TGTGCCAGCAGCTTAGTGGGGTCAGATACGCAGTATTTT
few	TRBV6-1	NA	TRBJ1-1	CASNRVLAMNTEAFF	TGTGCCAGCAACCGGGTCCTTGCCATGAACACTGAAGCTTTCTTT
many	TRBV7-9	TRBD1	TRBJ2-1	CASSPGGFEQFF	TGTGCCAGCAGCCCAGGGGGCTTCGAGCAGTTCTTC
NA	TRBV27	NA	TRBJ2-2	CASSFLSTGELFF	TGTGCCAGCAGTTTCTTGAGTACCGGGGAGCTGTTTTTT
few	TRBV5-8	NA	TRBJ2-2	CASSLSPEGTGELFF	TGTGCCAGCAGCTTGTCGCCGGAGGGCACCGGGGAGCTGTTTTTT
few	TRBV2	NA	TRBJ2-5	CASLKGNMVQETQYF	TGTGCCAGCCTAAAGGGAAATATGGTCCAAGAGACCCAGTACTTC
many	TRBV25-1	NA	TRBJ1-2	CASSYGRQGSGYTF	TGTGCCAGCAGCTACGGGAGGCAGGGAAGTGGCTACACCTTC
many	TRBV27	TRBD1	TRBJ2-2	CASRDRGPYGELFF	TGTGCCAGCCGGGACAGGGGGCCTTACGGGGAGCTGTTTTTT
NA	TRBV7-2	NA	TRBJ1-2	CASSLGFSGTSVYGYTF	TGTGCCAGCAGCTTAGGTTTTTCAGGAACCTCGGTATATGGCTACACCTTC
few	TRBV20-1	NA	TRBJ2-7	CSAPTGNSYEQYF	TGCAGTGCTCCCACAGGCAACTCCTACGAGCAGTACTTC
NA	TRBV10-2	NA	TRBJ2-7	CASSVQANEQYF	TGCGCCAGCAGTGTTCAAGCCAACGAGCAGTACTTC
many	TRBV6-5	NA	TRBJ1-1	CASSYRGELNTEAFF	TGTGCCAGCAGTTACCGGGGGGAACTGAACACTGAAGCTTTCTTT
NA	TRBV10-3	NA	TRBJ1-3	CAISGQATGNTIYF	TGTGCCATCAGTGGACAGGCTACTGGAAACACCATATATTTT
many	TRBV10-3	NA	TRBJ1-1	CAIRLDQNTEAFF	TGTGCCATCAGACTAGACCAGAACACTGAAGCTTTCTTT
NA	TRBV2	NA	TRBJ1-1	CASSEGVQGYGYTEAFF	TGTGCCAGCAGTGAAGGGGTCCAGGGCTATGGCTACACTGAAGCTTTCTTT
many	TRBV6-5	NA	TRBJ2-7	CASSTQGREQYF	TGTGCCAGCAGTACGCAGGGCCGCGAGCAGTACTTC
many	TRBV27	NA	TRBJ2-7	CASSPRQEAYEQYF	TGTGCCAGCAGTCCCCGACAGGAAGCCTACGAGCAGTACTTC
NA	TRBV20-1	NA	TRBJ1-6	CSARDFRWGAGGDSPLHF	TGCAGTGCTAGAGATTTTCGTTGGGGGGCTGGGGGAGATTCACCCCTCCACTTT
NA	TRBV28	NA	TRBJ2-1	CASSLLGQGIGPYNEQFF	TGTGCCAGCAGTTTACTGGGCCAGGGGATTGGGCCCTACAATGAGCAGTTCTTC
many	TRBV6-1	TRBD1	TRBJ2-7	CATSGTGRNIYEQYF	TGTGCCACCTCCGGGACAGGGAGAAATATCTACGAGCAGTACTTC
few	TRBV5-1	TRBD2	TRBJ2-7	CASGRGGSVAEQYF	TGCGCCAGCGGTCGGGGGGGCTCTGTAGCCGAGCAGTACTTC
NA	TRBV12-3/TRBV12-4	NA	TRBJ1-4	CASSFLGAREKLFF	TGTGCCAGCAGTTTTCTGGGGGCGCGGGAAAAACTGTTTTTT
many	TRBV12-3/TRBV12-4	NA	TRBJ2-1	CASRPGLRHNEQFF	TGTGCCAGCAGGCCGGGACTTCGCCACAATGAGCAGTTCTTC
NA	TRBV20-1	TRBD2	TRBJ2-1	CSARVLAGYGYNEQFF	TGCAGTGCTAGAGTCCTAGCGGGGTACGGCTACAATGAGCAGTTCTTC
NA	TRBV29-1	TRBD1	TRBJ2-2	CSVGTPQGRSTGELFF	TGCAGCGTTGGAACCCCACAGGGGCGCAGCACCGGGGAGCTGTTTTTT